These 29 T cell receptor beta chains originate from one sample sequenced in a study of Graves' ophthalmopathy and Graves' hyperthyroidism. Amplifying from RNA transcripts, the study obtained TCR beta CDR3 regions. First-round RT-PCR employed HTBI primers, with a second-round multiplex PCR after it. MiXCR was run by TCRdb on the multiplex PCR reads, yielding one entry per CDR3 protein. This sample has about 550,000 distinct CDR3 sequences, with 39% found just once. The sample taken for sequencing was peripheral blood or thyroid tissue (not recorded which). The receptors were gathered from an adult man with Graves' hyperthyroidism.

The sample holds many counts of this clonotype. The rearrangement uses TRBV7-9 and TRBJ1-1; perhaps TRBD1 as D (5 bases). This CDR3 has 12 residues. The germline CDR1 and CDR2 sequences are SEHNR and FQNEAQ (reference sequence). The V end lost 4 bases, the J end lost 6 bases, and 9 bases lay between the germline ends. The CDR3 loop reads CASSWGVAEAFF. The CDR3 DNA reads as TGTGCCAGCAGCTGGGGCGTCGCTGAAGCTTTCTTT.

The chain employs TRBV20-1 and TRBJ1-2, with 7 bases matching TRBD1. Looked up from germline, CDR1 is DFQATT and CDR2 is SNEGSKA (reference sequence). J lost 0 bases, V lost 1 base, and 2 bases had no gene match. The CDR3 spans 14 residues. This CDR3 reads CSARAGQTNYGYTF. DNA of the CDR3: TGCAGTGCTAGAGCGGGACAGACTAACTATGGCTACACCTTC.

In its sample, this clonotype was seen many times. The chain carries TRBV29-1 and TRBJ1-1; TRBD1 is a possible D gene (5 bases). Trimming cost V 2 bases and J 5 bases, with 18 bases left between them. The CDR3 has 15 residues. CDR1 and CDR2 (germline): SQVTM, ANQGSEA. CDR3 loop: CSVEPGLSPETEAFF. In DNA, the CDR3 is TGCAGCGTTGAACCGGGACTGTCGCCCGAGACTGAAGCTTTCTTT. The whole variable domain, remainder taken from reference TRBV29-1 and TRBJ1-1, is SAVISQKPSRDICQRGTSLTIQCQVDSQVTMMFWYRQQPGQSLTLIATANQGSEATYESGFVIDKFPISRPNLTFSTLTVSNMSPEDSSIYLCSVEPGLSPETEAFFGQGTRLTVV.

In regard to this clonotype: With a much larger clone just one base away, this may be a read error. In this CDR3 the conserved last residue, phenylalanine or tryptophan, is missing, so a read error is likely. The gene calls are TRBV15 and TRBJ2-7; TRBD2 agrees at 10 bases. Trimming took 0 bases from V and 6 from J; bases not matched to a gene: 11. In germline, CDR1 is LNHNV, CDR2 YYDKDF (reference sequence). The CDR3 contains 17 residues. CDR3 DNA sequence: TGTGCCACCAGCAGAGATCCCGCTAGCGGGAGTTTCTCCGAGCAGTACCTC. Its protein product is CATSRDPASGSFSEQYL.

There are many counts of this clonotype. The chain joins TRBV2 to TRBJ2-7; no reliable D call. The CDR3 is 16 amino acids. The ends were cut back, 0 bases at V and 0 bases at J, with 12 bases in the middle. Germline-derived CDR1 and CDR2 are SNHLY and FYNNEI. The CDR3 protein is CASSEAAWSPSYEQYF. The CDR3 DNA follows: TGTGCCAGCAGTGAAGCTGCGTGGAGTCCCTCCTACGAGCAGTACTTC. Combining the CDR3 with reference TRBV2 and TRBJ2-7 gives the whole variable domain EPEVTQTPSHQVTQMGQEVILRCVPISNHLYFYWYRQILGQKVEFLVSFYNNEISEKSEIFDDQFSVERPDGSNFTLKIRSTKLEDSAMYFCASSEAAWSPSYEQYFGPGTRLTVT.

The chain joins TRBV28 to TRBJ1-5; no clear D gene. The V end lost 3 bases, the J end lost 0 bases, and 9 bases lay between the germline ends. Germline CDR1 MDHEN, CDR2 SYDVKM. The CDR3 runs to 15 residues. The CDR3 nucleotides are TGTGCCAGCAGTTTCACAGAACATAGCAATCAGCCCCAGCATTTT. Its protein is CASSFTEHSNQPQHF.

V usage is TRBV11-2 and J usage is TRBJ2-2; weak D call: TRBD1 (6 bases). Germline CDR1 is SGHAT and CDR2 is FQNNGV. V was clipped by 4 bases and J by 7 bases, with 16 bases between them. CDR3 size: 15 residues. CDR3 in amino acids: CASSYSGAGGGELFF. CDR3 coding DNA: TGTGCCAGCAGCTACTCAGGGGCCGGCGGCGGGGAGCTGTTTTTT.

This clonotype has a handful of counts. The V call is TRBV6-5, the J call TRBJ1-6; D is ambiguous. This CDR3 spans 16 amino acids. Germline V CDR1 and CDR2: MNHEY, SVGAGI. V was pared by 2 bases and J by 5 bases, with 13 bases between. The CDR3 spells CASSYSSSGHNSPLHF. CDR3 bases: TGTGCCAGCAGTTACAGCTCGAGCGGCCATAATTCACCCCTCCACTTT.

The chain has TRBV10-3 and TRBJ2-1; D perhaps matches TRBD1 (5 bases). Trimming shortened V by 10 bases and J by 5 bases, and 9 bases separated the two germline ends. Germline V CDR1 and CDR2: ENHRY, SYGVKD. The CDR3 is 11 residues long. The DNA of the CDR3 is TGTGCCACCCAGGGCGACAATGAGCAGTTCTTC. It specifies CATQGDNEQFF.

This sequence joins TRBV9 and TRBJ2-2; TRBD1 agrees at 11 bases. Trimming removed 4 bases from V and 5 bases from J; junction bases left unmatched: 7. This CDR3 region has 16 residues. Germline V gives CDR1 SGDLS, CDR2 YYNGEE. In DNA form, the CDR3 reads TGTGCCAGCAGCCCTCGGACAGGGGGCTATACCGGGGAGCTGTTTTTT. As protein: CASSPRTGGYTGELFF.

This clonotype showed up many times. J is TRBJ1-2 and V is TRBV10-2; 11 bases are a match to TRBD1. With V trimmed by 0 bases and J by 2 bases, 2 bases remained unmatched. Germline CDR1 is WSHSY and CDR2 is SAAADI. The CDR3 runs 16 residues. DNA for the CDR3: TGCGCCAGCAGTGAGTCCGGGACAGGGGGAAACTATGGCTACACCTTC. It codes for CASSESGTGGNYGYTF.

This chain joins TRBV27 and TRBJ2-7, with a weak D call TRBD2 (7 bases). Germline CDR1 MNHEY, CDR2 SMNVEV (reference sequence). The CDR3 is 16 amino acids. Between the trimmed V and J ends, which lost 8 bases and 4 bases, there was a span of 24 bases. The chain's CDR3 is CASSFGRGGLRYEQYF. The CDR3 nucleotides are TGTGCCAGCTCCTTCGGCAGGGGAGGGCTTCGATACGAGCAGTACTTC.

The rearrangement links TRBV2 to TRBJ1-2, with 7 positions matching TRBD1. CDR1 and CDR2 from the germline V gene are SNHLY and FYNNEI. The CDR3 is made up of 12 amino acids. The V and J ends lost 9 bases and 6 bases, in that order; junction bases with no gene match: 7. The CDR3 spells CARKQGSDGYTF. DNA for the CDR3: TGTGCCAGGAAACAGGGGAGCGATGGCTACACCTTC.

This clonotype was counted many times. This chain links TRBV7-9 with TRBJ1-5; 8 bases line up with TRBD1. The CDR3 runs 17 residues. Germline values: CDR1 SEHNR, CDR2 FQNEAQ (reference sequence). The J segment lost 6 bases and the V segment lost 1 base, leaving 11 bases of the junction unmatched. The CDR3 loop reads CASSLVGLDRAAQPQHF. CDR3 nucleotides: TGTGCCAGCAGCTTAGTGGGGTTGGACAGGGCGGCTCAGCCCCAGCATTTT.

This clonotype has ten or more counts. The chain uses TRBV2 and TRBJ1-5; D ambiguous. The germline V and J ends were trimmed by 6 bases and 1 base, with 13 bases remaining between them. CDR3 length equals 15 residues. Germline assignment: CDR1 SNHLY and CDR2 FYNNEI. Written as DNA, the CDR3 is TGTGCCAGCAGAGAGGAGGCCGGGAGCAATCAGCCCCAGCATTTT. This translates into CASREEAGSNQPQHF. Together with reference TRBV2 and TRBJ1-5, the CDR3 gives the full variable domain: EPEVTQTPSHQVTQMGQEVILRCVPISNHLYFYWYRQILGQKVEFLVSFYNNEISEKSEIFDDQFSVERPDGSNFTLKIRSTKLEDSAMYFCASREEAGSNQPQHFGDGTRLSIL.

This clonotype was recorded many times. V gene TRBV5-5 combines with J gene TRBJ2-7; D is tentatively TRBD1 or TRBD2 (5 bases each). V was cut by 3 bases and J by 5 bases, with 12 bases left in between. Germline CDR1 is SGHKS and CDR2 is YYEKEE (reference sequence). The CDR3 is made up of 13 amino acids. CDR3 nucleotide sequence: TGTGCCAGCAGCTGGGGACCCAGGGACGAGCAGTACTTC. This gives the protein CASSWGPRDEQYF.

This clonotype came up a few times. The chain carries TRBV7-9 and TRBJ1-4; no clear D. V was clipped by 4 bases and J by 8 bases, with 17 bases between them. Germline V CDR1 and CDR2: SEHNR, FQNEAQ (reference sequence). This CDR3 is built from 15 residues. The CDR3 here is CASSSSRLREEKLFF. CDR3 coding DNA: TGTGCCAGCAGCTCCAGTAGGCTTCGGGAGGAAAAACTGTTTTTT.

V gene TRBV5-8 combines with J gene TRBJ2-7; a weak D match, TRBD1 (6 bases). Germline CDR1 is SGHTS and CDR2 is YDEGEE. V dropped 4 bases and J dropped 3 bases, with 14 bases sitting between them. The CDR3 runs 14 residues. The CDR3 protein is CASSTYRVYYEQYF. In DNA form, the CDR3 reads TGTGCCAGCAGCACTTACAGGGTCTACTACGAGCAGTACTTC.

The rearrangement uses TRBV25-1 and TRBJ1-1; no definite D call. The CDR3 has 14 amino acids. CDR1 is MGHDK, CDR2 SYGVNS, per germline. V was pared by 8 bases and J by 1 base, with 14 bases between. The CDR3 sequence is CASVDNGRNTEAFF. The CDR3 nucleotides read TGTGCCAGCGTTGATAATGGGCGGAACACTGAAGCTTTCTTT.

This chain joins TRBV20-1 and TRBJ1-5; 7 bases agree with TRBD1. The CDR3 has 16 residues. Germline CDR1 DFQATT, CDR2 SNEGSKA (reference sequence). With V trimmed by 6 bases and J by 0 bases, 11 bases remained unmatched. The CDR3 region is CSAGQTGRYSNQPQHF. CDR3 bases: TGCAGTGCCGGCCAGACAGGGAGGTATAGCAATCAGCCCCAGCATTTT.

The chain has TRBV2 and TRBJ2-5; 11 bases are shared with TRBD2. Losses at the gene ends were 6 bases for V and 3 bases for J; bases not matched to a gene: 6. CDR3 length: 15 amino acids. CDR1 SNHLY and CDR2 FYNNEI come from the germline V gene. CDR3 coding DNA: TGTGCCAGCAGAGGTAGCGGGGGGGCTGAAGAGACCCAGTACTTC. Its translation: CASRGSGGAEETQYF.

About this clonotype: At one end, the junction sequence differs from germline, possibly due to a read error. The J gene is TRBJ1-6, the V gene TRBV12-3 or TRBV12-4; D gene unclear. This CDR3 is 13 amino acids long. The CDR3: CAGSLGGNSPLHF. CDR3 bases: TGTGCCGGCAGTTTAGGTGGGAATTCACCCCTCCACTTT.

Details on this clonotype: This could be a read error, since a much larger clone is one nucleotide away. As the CDR3 is not closed by the conserved phenylalanine or tryptophan, this likely results from a read error. The genes are TRBV6-6 and TRBJ1-1; D is possibly TRBD1 (5 bases). This CDR3 comprises 14 residues. V was clipped by 5 bases and J by 1 base, with 11 bases between them. Per germline, CDR1 MNHNY and CDR2 SVGAGI (reference sequence). The CDR3, as DNA: TGTGCCAGCAGTCAGGGTCAGGCGAACACTGAAGCTTTCCTT. It codes for CASSQGQANTEAFL.

The gene calls are TRBV19 and TRBJ2-2; the D gene could be TRBD1 or TRBD2 (5 bases each). This CDR3 spans 15 amino acids. CDR1 LNHDA and CDR2 SQIVND come from the germline V gene (reference sequence). The V end lost 4 bases, the J end lost 6 bases, and 15 bases lay between the germline ends. CDR3 residues: CASSRESGTAGELFF. The CDR3 nucleotides are TGTGCCAGTAGTAGGGAGTCAGGGACGGCCGGGGAGCTGTTTTTT.

This clonotype was picked up many times. The chain links TRBV6-5 to TRBJ1-2; D might be TRBD1 (6 bases). CDR3 length equals 16 residues. Looked up from germline, CDR1 is MNHEY and CDR2 is SVGAGI. The V end was cut by 5 bases, the J end by 0 bases, with 16 bases between. CDR3 DNA: TGTGCCAGCAGTGAAACAGGGAGTTGGGCTAACTATGGCTACACCTTC. Translated: CASSETGSWANYGYTF.

About this clonotype itself: The junction does not match germline at one end; this may be a read error. The V and J genes are TRBV2 and TRBJ2-6; 9 bases match TRBD1. In germline, CDR1 is SNHLY, CDR2 FYNNEI. This CDR3 comprises 13 residues. This chain's CDR3 is CATERDRANVLIF. CDR3 coding DNA: TGTGCCACAGAACGGGACAGGGCCAACGTCCTGATTTTC. The whole variable domain, remainder taken from reference TRBV2 and TRBJ2-6, is EPEVTQTPSHQVTQMGQEVILRCVPISNHLYFYWYRQILGQKVEFLVSFYNNEISEKSEIFDDQFSVERPDGSNFTLKIRSTKLEDSAMYFCATERDRANVLIFGAGSRLTVL.

Many counts were recorded for this clonotype. The CDR3: CSARTATAMNTEAFF. The CDR3 DNA reads TGCAGTGCAAGGACAGCCACAGCCATGAACACTGAAGCTTTCTTT. J is TRBJ1-1 and V is TRBV20-1; D might be TRBD1 (6 bases). Between the trimmed V and J ends, which lost 6 bases and 0 bases, there was a span of 17 bases. The CDR3 loop spans 15 amino acids. CDR1 and CDR2 from the germline V gene are DFQATT and SNEGSKA (reference sequence).

V gene TRBV20-1 combines with J gene TRBJ2-3; TRBD1 aligns across 12 bases. The V segment lost 6 bases and the J segment 2 bases; nucleotides outside the gene matches: 15. The CDR3 is 18 residues long. Germline V gene lookup returns CDR1 DFQATT and CDR2 SNEGSKA (reference sequence). CDR3 sequence (DNA): TGCAGTGCGCGGGACAGGGGGCGCTCGGGGAGATACACAGATACGCAGTATTTT. Translating it yields CSARDRGRSGRYTDTQYF.

This clonotype was seen many times. V and J are TRBV7-2 and TRBJ2-7; 8 nucleotides match TRBD2. The ends lost 1 base at V and 4 bases at J; junction bases unmatched: 9. The CDR3 extends over 16 amino acids. Germline CDR1 SGHTA, CDR2 FQGNSA. DNA of the CDR3: TGTGCCAGCAGCTTAGGGGCTAGCGGGTTCATATACGAGCAGTACTTC. Its translation: CASSLGASGFIYEQYF.